The sequence of this TCR beta chain was determined in a study of metastatic and nonmetastatic thyroid tumors. In the study overall: A comparison of repertoires was made across blood and tumor or nodule tissue from malignant and benign thyroid patients.

This clone was detected many times. What it binds is unknown. In the original workflow: Clinicopathological groups of papillary thyroid cancer showed CDR3 differences that were used to build a distant-metastasis classifier. TCRdb re-called the PCR reads via MiXCR. The V and J calls follow TCRdb's processing rather than the paper's. The data show around 17,000 clones, about 13% seen once. Thyroid surgery was preceded by no treatment in any patient. Study-wide points: Compared with benign nodules, malignant thyroid tumors were reported to have significantly higher TCR beta diversity in both blood and tumor.

CDR3 size: 19 residues. V dropped 0 bases and J dropped 0 bases, with 19 bases sitting between them. In germline, CDR1 is SGDLS, CDR2 YYNGEE. The rearrangement uses TRBV9 and TRBJ2-1; D is possibly TRBD2 (6 bases). This clonotype was obtained from a female donor with papillary thyroid cancer or a benign thyroid nodule (not recorded which). Some clones in this sample may be carry-over from other donors' samples. Material for sequencing was blood. CDR3 coding DNA: TGTGCCAGCAGCGTAGCCTCGGTATCGGCCGGGAGCTCCTACAATGAGCAGTTCTTC. Translated, it gives CASSVASVSAGSSYNEQFF.